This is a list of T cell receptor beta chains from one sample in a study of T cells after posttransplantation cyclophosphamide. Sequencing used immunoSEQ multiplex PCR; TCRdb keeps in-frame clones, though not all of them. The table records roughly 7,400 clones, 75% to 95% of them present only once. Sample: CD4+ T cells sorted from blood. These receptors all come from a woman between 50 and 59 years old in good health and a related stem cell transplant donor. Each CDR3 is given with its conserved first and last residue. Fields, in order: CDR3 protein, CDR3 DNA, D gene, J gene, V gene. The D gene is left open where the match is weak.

CDR3aa: CASSNARTREKLFF; CDR3nt: TGTGCCAGCAGCAACGCACGCACTCGTGAAAAACTGTTTTTT; d_gene: -; j_gene: TRBJ1-4; v_gene: TRBV6-1
CDR3aa: CASNSRSKETQYF; CDR3nt: TGTGCCAGCAATAGCCGATCGAAAGAGACCCAGTACTTC; d_gene: -; j_gene: TRBJ2-5; v_gene: TRBV5-4
CDR3aa: CASTRGQGAGGYTF; CDR3nt: TGCGCCAGCACCCGGGGACAGGGGGCAGGTGGCTACACCTTC; d_gene: TRBD1; j_gene: TRBJ1-2; v_gene: TRBV5-1
CDR3aa: CASSPQREDNEQFF; CDR3nt: TGTGCCAGCAGCCCTCAGCGGGAGGACAATGAGCAGTTCTTC; d_gene: TRBD2; j_gene: TRBJ2-1; v_gene: TRBV11-2
CDR3aa: CASSLQQGSDTQYF; CDR3nt: TGTGCCAGCAGCTTACAACAGGGATCAGATACGCAGTATTTT; d_gene: -; j_gene: TRBJ2-3; v_gene: TRBV7-6
CDR3aa: CSALLTEEQYF; CDR3nt: TGCAGTGCACTACTGACGGAAGAGCAGTACTTC; d_gene: -; j_gene: TRBJ2-7; v_gene: TRBV20-1
CDR3aa: CASSPEGGREQYF; CDR3nt: TGCGCCAGCAGCCCGGAAGGGGGTCGCGAGCAGTACTTC; d_gene: -; j_gene: TRBJ2-7; v_gene: TRBV5-1
CDR3aa: CASSPGQAFSGNTIYF; CDR3nt: TGCGCCAGCAGCCCGGGACAGGCCTTCTCTGGAAACACCATATATTTT; d_gene: TRBD1; j_gene: TRBJ1-3; v_gene: TRBV5-1
CDR3aa: CASSSRDRGGNSPLHF; CDR3nt: TGTGCCAGCAGCTCACGGGACAGGGGTGGAAATTCACCCCTCCACTTT; d_gene: TRBD1; j_gene: TRBJ1-6; v_gene: TRBV9
CDR3aa: CASSGSGQETTGELFF; CDR3nt: TGTGCCAGCAGTGGGTCCGGACAGGAGACAACCGGGGAGCTGTTTTTT; d_gene: TRBD1; j_gene: TRBJ2-2; v_gene: TRBV25-1